A single sample gave rise to the 26 T cell receptor beta chains below, sequenced in a study of radiotherapy plus CTLA-4 blockade in lung cancer. Produced via immunoSEQ multiplex PCR; TCRdb's table is partial and in-frame only. The sample has roughly 54,000 clones, roughly four fifths seen once. This sample comprised peripheral blood, obtained from a patient treated with radiotherapy plus ipilimumab. These receptors came from a human donor with non-small cell lung cancer whose response to radiotherapy plus ipilimumab could not be evaluated.

CDR3 region: CASRDQANTEAFF. The CDR3 DNA reads as TGTGCCAGCAGGGATCAGGCTAACACTGAAGCTTTCTTT. The chain combines TRBV7-8 with TRBJ1-1; D call uncertain. The length of the CDR3 is 13 residues. Germline-derived CDR1 and CDR2 are SGHVS and FQNEAQ. V lost 6 bases and J lost 2, with 10 bases in between.

J is TRBJ2-3 and V is TRBV9; D call uncertain. V dropped 5 bases and J dropped 1 base, with 11 bases sitting between them. Germline CDR1 reads SGDLS; CDR2 reads YYNGEE. This CDR3 comprises 14 residues. The CDR3 protein is CASSSGLRTDTQYF. Written as DNA, the CDR3 is TGTGCCAGCAGTTCCGGGTTGCGCACAGATACGCAGTATTTT.

The chain is built from TRBV6-5 and TRBJ2-1; TRBD2 matches 12 bases. CDR3 length equals 15 residues. The junction had 6 bases not matched to a gene; V was cut back by 6 bases and J by 6 bases. Germline assignment: CDR1 MNHEY and CDR2 SVGAGI. The CDR3 reads CASRITSGRFNEQFF. CDR3 nucleotides: TGTGCCAGCAGGATAACTAGCGGGAGGTTCAATGAGCAGTTCTTC.

This chain connects TRBV19 to TRBJ1-2; D is possibly TRBD1 (6 bases). The CDR3 is 15 residues long. Looked up from germline, CDR1 is LNHDA and CDR2 is SQIVND (reference sequence). V dropped 3 bases and J dropped 5 bases, with 16 bases sitting between them. The CDR3 DNA sequence: TGTGCCAGTAGTATCTCCGGGACACTACCATATGGCTACACCTTC. The encoded protein is CASSISGTLPYGYTF.

V is TRBV19 and J is TRBJ2-5; tentative D call: TRBD1 (6 bases). Germline CDR1 and CDR2: LNHDA and SQIVND (reference sequence). The length of the CDR3 is 13 residues. V lost 6 bases and J 4 bases, leaving 12 bases between the germline ends. CDR3 region: CASSPQGGETQYF. The CDR3 nucleotides are TGTGCCAGTAGCCCACAGGGCGGAGAGACCCAGTACTTC. Full variable domain (missing parts from reference TRBV19 and TRBJ2-5): DGGITQSPKYLFRKEGQNVTLSCEQNLNHDAMYWYRQDPGQGLRLIYYSQIVNDFQKGDIAEGYSVSREKKESFPLTVTSAQKNPTAFYLCASSPQGGETQYFGPGTRLLVL.

The gene calls are TRBV7-6 and TRBJ1-5; D gene ambiguous. The length of the CDR3 is 15 residues. V was pared by 2 bases and J by 6 bases, with 14 bases between. Germline CDR1 reads SGHVS; CDR2 reads FNYEAQ. The chain's CDR3 is CASSLHKPSPQPQHF. CDR3 coding DNA: TGTGCCAGCAGCTTACACAAACCTTCTCCTCAGCCCCAGCATTTT.

J is TRBJ2-1 and V is TRBV5-8; no firm D call. The V and J ends lost 6 bases and 0 bases respectively, with 16 bases between them. This CDR3 spans 16 amino acids. Germline CDR1 and CDR2: SGHTS and YDEGEE. CDR3 residues: CASNSGLSSSYNEQFF. CDR3 sequence (DNA): TGTGCCAGCAACTCCGGGTTATCGAGCTCCTACAATGAGCAGTTCTTC. The full variable domain, completed using reference TRBV5-8 and TRBJ2-1, is EAGVTQSPTHLIKTRGQQATLRCSPISGHTSVYWYQQALGLGLQFLLWYDEGEERNRGNFPPRFSGRQFPNYSSELNVNALELEDSALYLCASNSGLSSSYNEQFFGPGTRLTVL.

CDR3 bases: TGTGCCAGCACCCTAGGGGGGGAGGGCCCCTACGAGCAGTACTTC. It yields the protein CASTLGGEGPYEQYF. The chain couples TRBV7-2 to TRBJ2-7; D is possibly TRBD2 (7 bases). Germline CDR1 is SGHTA and CDR2 is FQGNSA. CDR3 length equals 15 residues. V was clipped by 7 bases and J by 2 bases, with 18 bases between them.

This clone appeared once. V is TRBV5-1 and J is TRBJ2-1; 11 bases agree with TRBD1. The ends lost 4 bases at V and 7 bases at J; junction bases unmatched: 16. Germline CDR1 SGHRS, CDR2 YFSETQ. The CDR3 covers 18 residues. This chain's CDR3 is CASSLAPTGQGAGNEQFF. The CDR3 bases are TGCGCCAGCAGCCTCGCACCGACCGGACAGGGGGCAGGTAATGAGCAGTTCTTC.

The CDR3 DNA follows: TGTGCCAGCTCACCACCGAGTACAGCTACTAATTCACCCCTCCACTTT. Residues: CASSPPSTATNSPLHF. The chain uses TRBV18 and TRBJ1-6; no clear D. The germline gives CDR1 KGHSH, CDR2 LQKENI. There are 16 residues in the CDR3. The V and J ends lost 0 bases and 6 bases respectively, with 12 bases between them. Together with reference TRBV18 and TRBJ1-6, the CDR3 gives the full variable domain: NAGVMQNPRHLVRRRGQEARLRCSPMKGHSHVYWYRQLPEEGLKFMVYLQKENIIDESGMPKERFSAEFPKEGPSILRIQQVVRGDSAAYFCASSPPSTATNSPLHFGNGTRLTVT.

This clone was detected a few times. The genes are TRBV7-2 and TRBJ2-7; 11 nucleotides align to TRBD2. The CDR3 has 15 amino acids. V was pared by 1 base and J by 3 bases, with 2 bases of the junction left unmatched. Germline-derived CDR1 and CDR2 are SGHTA and FQGNSA. The CDR3 is CASSLGLAGIYEQYF. The CDR3 nucleotides are TGTGCCAGCAGCTTAGGACTAGCGGGGATCTACGAGCAGTACTTC.

The V and J genes are TRBV27 and TRBJ2-2, with TRBD1 as a possible D gene (6 bases). CDR1 and CDR2 (germline): MNHEY, SMNVEV (reference sequence). This CDR3 is 16 amino acids long. V lost 10 bases to trimming and J lost 1 base, with 19 bases between them. The DNA for the CDR3 is TGTGCCACTCAGCCACAGGGTAGTAGGAACACCGGGGAGCTGTTTTTT. It codes for CATQPQGSRNTGELFF.

The chain uses TRBV7-9 and TRBJ2-7; 9 nucleotides line up with TRBD1. Losses at the gene ends were 5 bases for V and 3 bases for J; bases not matched to a gene: 11. The CDR3 contains 16 residues. Germline V gene data show CDR1 as SEHNR and CDR2 as FQNEAQ (reference sequence). Written as DNA, the CDR3 is TGTGCCAGCAGCACCCTTGACAGGACAGGGGACTACGAGCAGTACTTC. Protein product: CASSTLDRTGDYEQYF.

The CDR3 coding sequence is TGTGCCAGCAGTTTTAATTTCGAAAAACTGTTTTTT. This codes for CASSFNFEKLFF. The chain carries TRBV28 and TRBJ1-4; D is ambiguous. Germline CDR1 and CDR2: MDHEN and SYDVKM. The CDR3 extends over 12 amino acids. V lost 3 bases to trimming and J lost 8 bases, with 7 bases between them.

DNA for the CDR3: TGTGCCATCGGGGGTGACAGGGATAGTCGGGAAAAACTGTTTTTT. The encoded protein is CAIGGDRDSREKLFF. V usage is TRBV28 and J usage is TRBJ1-4; 7 bases are shared with TRBD1. V shed 10 bases and J 8 bases; nucleotides not matched to a gene: 16. Germline assignment: CDR1 MDHEN and CDR2 SYDVKM. The CDR3 sequence is 15 residues long.

The chain employs TRBV25-1 and TRBJ2-5; a possible D gene is TRBD2 (5 bases). V was cut by 6 bases and J by 1 base, with 18 bases left in between. The germline V gene has CDR1 MGHDK and CDR2 SYGVNS. The CDR3 contains 16 residues. This CDR3 reads CASSATGWRSQETQYF. DNA for the CDR3: TGTGCCAGCAGCGCGACGGGGTGGCGGAGCCAAGAGACCCAGTACTTC.

This clone was seen just once. The rearrangement uses TRBV14 and TRBJ1-1, with no clear D. CDR3 length: 14 amino acids. Trimming removed 1 base at V and 1 base at J, with 7 bases between. Germline CDR1 is SGHDN and CDR2 is FVKESK. CDR3 sequence: CASSQVKKNTEAFF. The CDR3 DNA reads as TGTGCCAGCAGCCAAGTCAAAAAGAACACTGAAGCTTTCTTT.

V usage is TRBV7-9 and J usage is TRBJ1-1; 8 bases agree with TRBD1. J lost 0 bases, V lost 5 bases, and 2 bases had no gene match. CDR3 length: 14 amino acids. Germline CDR1 is SEHNR and CDR2 is FQNEAQ (reference sequence). The CDR3 sequence: CASSVDRVNTEAFF. As DNA, the CDR3 is TGTGCCAGCAGCGTGGACAGGGTGAACACTGAAGCTTTCTTT.

This clone was detected only once. The chain uses TRBV2 and TRBJ1-2; tentatively, D is TRBD1 (6 bases). Per the germline V gene, CDR1 is SNHLY and CDR2 is FYNNEI. The CDR3 runs 15 residues. Trimming removed 4 bases from V and 0 bases from J, with 12 bases in between. CDR3 sequence: CASSVTGQTNYGYTF. CDR3 bases: TGTGCCAGCAGTGTGACAGGCCAAACTAACTATGGCTACACCTTC.

V and J are TRBV27 and TRBJ2-1; 8 bases align to TRBD2. The CDR3 has 13 residues. Germline V CDR1 and CDR2: MNHEY, SMNVEV (reference sequence). Trimming removed 8 bases from V and 3 bases from J; junction bases left unmatched: 3. CDR3 bases: TGTGCCAGCCGACTAGCGAGCTACAATGAGCAGTTCTTC. Translating gives CASRLASYNEQFF.

V usage is TRBV11-2 and J usage is TRBJ2-1; 9 nucleotides agree with TRBD2. From germline, CDR1 is SGHAT and CDR2 FQNNGV. This CDR3 spans 16 amino acids. V lost 5 bases to trimming and J lost 2 bases; unmatched junction nucleotides: 7. CDR3 loop: CASSVSSGNTYNEQFF. The CDR3 coding sequence is TGTGCCAGCAGCGTATCTAGCGGGAACACCTACAATGAGCAGTTCTTC. Looking up the rest from reference TRBV11-2 and TRBJ2-1 gives the full variable domain: EAGVAQSPRYKIIEKRQSVAFWCNPISGHATLYWYQQILGQGPKLLIQFQNNGVVDDSQLPKDRFSAERLKGVDSTLKIQPAKLEDSAVYLCASSVSSGNTYNEQFFGPGTRLTVL.

CDR3: CASSLNSGGGIDTQYF. The CDR3 DNA follows: TGTGCCAGCAGCTTGAACTCAGGGGGTGGGATAGATACGCAGTATTTT. The chain carries TRBV25-1 and TRBJ2-3; 7 bases line up with TRBD1. Germline loops: CDR1 MGHDK, CDR2 SYGVNS. V was clipped by 6 bases and J by 5 bases; unmatched bases: 14. This CDR3 is built from 16 residues.

The chain couples TRBV7-2 to TRBJ2-7, with a tentative D call TRBD1 (5 bases). Germline V lookup: CDR1 SGHTA, CDR2 FQGNSA. The CDR3 is made up of 13 amino acids. V gave up 6 bases and J gave up 0 bases, with 9 bases separating them. CDR3 region: CASRSGYSYEQYF. DNA of the CDR3: TGTGCCAGCAGATCAGGGTACTCCTACGAGCAGTACTTC.

The J gene is TRBJ2-5, the V gene TRBV5-6; maybe TRBD1 (5 bases). Trimming took 0 bases from V and 5 from J, leaving 14 bases between them. Per the germline V gene, CDR1 is SGHDT and CDR2 is YYEEEE. This CDR3 has 15 residues. CDR3 DNA sequence: TGTGCCAGCAGCTTGGATCGGGCAGGGCGGGAGACCCAGTACTTC. This sequence encodes CASSLDRAGRETQYF.

The chain recombines TRBV7-2 with TRBJ2-3; D possibly corresponds to TRBD2 (5 bases). CDR3 length equals 15 residues. V lost 4 bases to trimming and J lost 7 bases, with 18 bases between them. Germline values: CDR1 SGHTA, CDR2 FQGNSA. CDR3: CASSSRTGRGNTQYF. CDR3 bases: TGTGCCAGCAGCTCCCGGACTGGGCGAGGGAATACGCAGTATTTT.

The V gene is TRBV4-1, the J gene TRBJ1-4, with 7 bases that match TRBD1. Trimming took 6 bases from V and 2 from J; bases not matched to a gene: 3. The CDR3 spans 14 residues. CDR1 MGHRA and CDR2 YSYEKL come from the germline V gene. CDR3 in amino acids: CASRGGQTNEKLFF. The CDR3 bases are TGCGCCAGCAGAGGGGGACAGACTAATGAAAAACTGTTTTTT.